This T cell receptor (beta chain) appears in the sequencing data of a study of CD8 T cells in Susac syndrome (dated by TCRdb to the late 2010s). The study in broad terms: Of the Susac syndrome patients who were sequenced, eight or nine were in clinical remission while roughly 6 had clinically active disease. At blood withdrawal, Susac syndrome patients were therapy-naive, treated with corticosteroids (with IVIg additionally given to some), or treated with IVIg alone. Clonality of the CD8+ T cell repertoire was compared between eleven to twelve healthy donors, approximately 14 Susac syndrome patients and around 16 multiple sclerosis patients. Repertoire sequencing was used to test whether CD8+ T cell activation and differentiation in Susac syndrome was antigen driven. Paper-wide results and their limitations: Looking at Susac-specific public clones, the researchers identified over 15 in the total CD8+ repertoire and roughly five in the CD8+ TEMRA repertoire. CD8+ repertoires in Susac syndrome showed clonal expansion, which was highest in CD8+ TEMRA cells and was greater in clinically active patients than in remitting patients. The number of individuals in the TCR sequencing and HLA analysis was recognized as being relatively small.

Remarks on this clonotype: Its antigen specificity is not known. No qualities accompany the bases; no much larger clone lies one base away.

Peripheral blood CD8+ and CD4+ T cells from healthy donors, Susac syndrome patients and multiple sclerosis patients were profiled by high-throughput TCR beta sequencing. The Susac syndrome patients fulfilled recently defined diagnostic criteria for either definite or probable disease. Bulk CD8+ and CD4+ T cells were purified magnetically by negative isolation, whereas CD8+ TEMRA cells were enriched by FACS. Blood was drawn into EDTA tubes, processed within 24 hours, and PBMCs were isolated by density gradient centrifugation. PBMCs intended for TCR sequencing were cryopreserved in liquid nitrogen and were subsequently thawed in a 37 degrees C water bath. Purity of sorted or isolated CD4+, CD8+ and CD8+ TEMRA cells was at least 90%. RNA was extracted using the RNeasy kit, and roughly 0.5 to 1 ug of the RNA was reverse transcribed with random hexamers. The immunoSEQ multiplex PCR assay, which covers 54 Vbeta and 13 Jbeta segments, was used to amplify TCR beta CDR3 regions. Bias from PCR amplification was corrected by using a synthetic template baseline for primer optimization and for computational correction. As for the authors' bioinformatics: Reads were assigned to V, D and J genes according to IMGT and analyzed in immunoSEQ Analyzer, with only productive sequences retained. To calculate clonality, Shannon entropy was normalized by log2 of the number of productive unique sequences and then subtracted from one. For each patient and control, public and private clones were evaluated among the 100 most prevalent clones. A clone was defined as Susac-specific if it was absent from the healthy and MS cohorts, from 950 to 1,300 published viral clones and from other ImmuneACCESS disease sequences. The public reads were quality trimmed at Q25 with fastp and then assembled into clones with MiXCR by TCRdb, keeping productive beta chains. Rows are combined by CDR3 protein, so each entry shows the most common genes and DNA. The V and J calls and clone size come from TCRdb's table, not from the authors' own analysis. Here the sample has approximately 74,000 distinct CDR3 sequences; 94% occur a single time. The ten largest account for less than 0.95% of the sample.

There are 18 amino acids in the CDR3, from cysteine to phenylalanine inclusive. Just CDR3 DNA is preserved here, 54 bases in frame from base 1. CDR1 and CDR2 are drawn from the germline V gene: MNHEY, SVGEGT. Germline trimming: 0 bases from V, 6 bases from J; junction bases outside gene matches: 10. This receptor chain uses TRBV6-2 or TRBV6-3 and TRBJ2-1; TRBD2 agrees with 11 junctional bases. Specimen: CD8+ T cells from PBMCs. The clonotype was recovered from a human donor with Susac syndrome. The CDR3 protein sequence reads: CASSYSNVRLAGSNEQFF. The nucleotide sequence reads TGTGCCAGCAGTTACTCGAACGTGCGACTAGCGGGGTCCAATGAGCAGTTCTTC.